This TCR beta chain was documented in a study of cytomegalovirus exposure and HLA in healthy donors. This clone was counted a few times. PCR was performed using 60 Vbeta and 13 Jbeta primers. Libraries were prepared by immunoSEQ multiplex PCR; TCRdb keeps only in-frame clonotypes and omits some of them. Found here are about 140,000 clones, roughly 76% of them singletons; the top ten hold 1.5% to 2%. The germline V gene encodes CDR1 SGHDT and CDR2 YYEEEE. CDR3 length: 15 amino acids. V gave up 0 bases and J gave up 4 bases, with 13 bases separating them. This sequence originates from a female donor in good health and CMV-seronegative. The sequenced sample consisted of PBMCs. V and J are TRBV5-6 and TRBJ1-1; a weak D match, TRBD1 (5 bases). Here the CDR3 DNA reads TGTGCCAGCAGCTTGGAATTTTCGGGGGGCACTGAAGCTTTCTTT. It encodes CASSLEFSGGTEAFF.